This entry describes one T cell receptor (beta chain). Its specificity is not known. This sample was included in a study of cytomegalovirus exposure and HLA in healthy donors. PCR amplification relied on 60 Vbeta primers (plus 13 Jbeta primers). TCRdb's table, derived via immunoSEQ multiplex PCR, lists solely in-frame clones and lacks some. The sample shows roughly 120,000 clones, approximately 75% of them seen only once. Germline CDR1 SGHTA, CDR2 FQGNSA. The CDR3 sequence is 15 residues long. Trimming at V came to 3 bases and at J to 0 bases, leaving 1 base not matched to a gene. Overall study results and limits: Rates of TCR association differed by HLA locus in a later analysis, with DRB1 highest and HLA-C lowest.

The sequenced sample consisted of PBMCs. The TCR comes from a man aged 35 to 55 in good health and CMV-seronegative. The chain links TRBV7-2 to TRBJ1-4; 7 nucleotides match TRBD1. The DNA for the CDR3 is TGTGCCAGCAGCTTGAGGGGGCCAACTAATGAAAAACTGTTTTTT. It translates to CASSLRGPTNEKLFF.